This passage covers 21 T cell receptor beta chains from one sample sequenced in a study of tumor-infiltrating lymphocytes in primary liver carcinoma. Unsorted whole blood served as the source of blood RNA, and germline DNA was extracted as well. From approximately 0.5 ug of total RNA, TCR beta-specific cDNA was reverse-transcribed using a constant-region primer. Slightly modified ARM-PCR with three nested multiplex PCR rounds yielded TCR beta libraries. The two initial PCR rounds, roughly 10 cycles each, used TRBV1-TRBV30 forward and C-beta reverse primers. Using its own MiXCR run on the multiplex PCR reads, TCRdb lists one record per CDR3 protein. The sample holds 310,000 or so distinct CDR3 sequences, roughly two thirds seen once. Sequences were obtained from peripheral blood. These receptors were obtained from a man between 35 and 55 years old with primary liver carcinoma and hepatitis B virus infection.

With regard to this clonotype: This may be a read error: a much more frequent sequence differs by one nucleotide. V usage is TRBV5-6 and J usage is TRBJ1-5, with 8 bases lining up with TRBD1. Germline trimming cut 1 base from V and 6 bases from J; bases unmatched to any gene: 9. The CDR3 runs 16 residues. Germline lookup yields CDR1 SGHDT and CDR2 YYEEEE. In DNA form, the CDR3 reads TGTGCCAGCAGCTTGCAACAGGGGGAGCGGGGTCAGCCCCAGCATTTT. This translates into CASSLQQGERGQPQHF.

As for this clonotype: A junction boundary mismatches the germline segment, possibly from a read error. The J gene is TRBJ2-7, the V gene TRBV5-1; D is ambiguous. The CDR3 is made up of 13 amino acids. CDR1 is SGHRS, CDR2 YFSETQ, per germline. The CDR3 nucleotides read TGCGCCAGCAGCTTGGGGAGCTCCTGCGAGCAGTACTTC. Amino acids: CASSLGSSCEQYF.

This clonotype occurred a few times. The rearrangement uses TRBV5-4 and TRBJ2-1; D gene ambiguous. This CDR3 region has 16 residues. V was shortened by 0 bases and J by 0 bases, with 10 bases between the two germline ends. The V gene's germline CDR1 is SGHNT and CDR2 YYREEE (reference sequence). CDR3 sequence: CASSLERPSSYNEQFF. The CDR3 DNA sequence: TGTGCCAGCAGCTTGGAGAGACCCTCCTCCTACAATGAGCAGTTCTTC. Combining the CDR3 with reference TRBV5-4 and TRBJ2-1 gives the whole variable domain ETGVTQSPTHLIKTRGQQVTLRCSSQSGHNTVSWYQQALGQGPQFIFQYYREEENGRGNFPPRFSGLQFPNYSSELNVNALELDDSALYLCASSLERPSSYNEQFFGPGTRLTVL.

A remark on this clonotype: A much larger clonotype is one base distant, so this may be a read error. DNA for the CDR3: TGTGCCAGCAGTTACTCGAGGACAAGCTCTGGAAACATCATATATTTT. It yields the protein CASSYSRTSSGNIIYF. The chain joins TRBV6-5 to TRBJ1-3, with D tentatively TRBD1 (5 bases). From germline, CDR1 is MNHEY and CDR2 SVGAGI. The CDR3 length is 16 residues.

This clonotype appeared many times. This chain joins TRBV6-6 and TRBJ2-4; 11 positions match TRBD2. Germline trimming cut 5 bases from V and 9 bases from J; bases unmatched to any gene: 9. This CDR3 is 15 amino acids long. Germline CDR1 is MNHNY and CDR2 is SVGAGI (reference sequence). This chain's CDR3 is CASSLLAGASGIQYF. The CDR3 bases are TGTGCCAGCAGTCTACTAGCGGGAGCCTCGGGCATTCAGTACTTC.

The table lists this clonotype with a few counts. A much larger clone differs by one base, so this may be a read error. The V and J genes are TRBV5-6 and TRBJ2-3, with TRBD2 matching 8 bases. Germline lookup yields CDR1 SGHDT and CDR2 YYEEEE. Trimming at V came to 1 base and at J to 3 bases, leaving 13 bases not matched to a gene. CDR3 length: 18 residues. CDR3 sequence reads: CASSLLGYSGISTDTQYF. The CDR3 region has the DNA TGTGCCAGCAGCTTGTTAGGATATAGCGGGATATCGACAGATACGCAGTATTTT.

The table lists this clonotype with many counts. J is TRBJ2-5 and V is TRBV10-3; the match to TRBD2 covers 7 bases. The V and J ends lost 2 bases and 7 bases, in that order; junction bases with no gene match: 13. The CDR3 loop spans 16 amino acids. The germline CDR1 and CDR2 sequences are ENHRY and SYGVKD. The DNA for the CDR3 is TGTGCCATCAGTGAGCAGTCGGCGGCTAGCGGAGCGACCCAGTACTTC. Its translation: CAISEQSAASGATQYF.

This clonotype was picked up one time. Since a much larger clone is just one base distant, this may be a read error. J is TRBJ1-1 and V is TRBV12-3 or TRBV12-4; D is undetermined. The CDR3 length is 13 residues. V was pared by 6 bases and J by 5 bases, with 13 bases between. In DNA form, the CDR3 reads TGTGCCAGCAGCAACGAGGAGTTAACTGAAGCTTTCTTT. Translation gives CASSNEELTEAFF.

This clonotype appeared once. The junction departs from the called germline gene at one end, perhaps through a read error. The rearrangement uses TRBV4-1 and TRBJ2-5, with 9 bases lining up with TRBD2. The V gene's germline CDR1 is MGHRA and CDR2 YSYEKL. This CDR3 has 17 amino acids. CDR3 nucleotide sequence: TGCGCCAACAGCCAAGACCAATTAGCGGGAGTGTCAGAGACCCAGTACTTC. It encodes CANSQDQLAGVSETQYF.

CDR3 bases: TGTGCCAGCAGTAGGACTAGCGGGATCCCCTACAATGAGCAGTTCTTC. This gives the protein CASSRTSGIPYNEQFF. The chain is built from TRBV6-4 and TRBJ2-1, with 12 bases fitting TRBD2. The germline CDR1 and CDR2 sequences are MRHNA and SNTAGT. The CDR3 is 16 residues long. Unmatched junction bases numbered 4, after V lost 5 bases and J lost 2 bases.

With regard to this clonotype: A read error is possible here, since a much larger clone lies one base away. This rearrangement joins TRBV12-3 or TRBV12-4 to TRBJ1-2; 10 nucleotides agree with TRBD1. This CDR3 is 13 amino acids long. CDR3 DNA: TGTGCCAGCAGCCCGGGACAGGGGTATGGCAACACCTTC. This gives the protein CASSPGQGYGNTF.

This clonotype appeared a single time. Germline and junction disagree at one end, which may indicate a read error. The V call is TRBV6-1, the J call TRBJ1-3; D is unresolved. From germline, CDR1 is MNHNS and CDR2 SASEGT. The CDR3 consists of 11 residues. The CDR3 is CASLLGDTIYF. The CDR3 nucleotides read TGTGCCAGCCTTCTTGGAGACACCATATATTTT.

Worth noting for this clonotype: A much larger clone is a single base away; this may be a read error. The V call is TRBV4-3, the J call TRBJ1-1, with unresolved D. The CDR3 is made up of 12 amino acids. Per the germline V gene, CDR1 is LGHNA and CDR2 is YSLEER. The CDR3 DNA follows: TGCGCCAGCAGCAACCTGGGCACTGAAGCTATCTTT. Protein product: CASSNLGTEAIF.

Points on this clonotype: A much larger clone lies a single base off, so this may be a read error. This is likely a read error, given that the CDR3 carries no conserved phenylalanine or tryptophan at its end. The chain has TRBV6-5 and TRBJ1-5, with D unresolved. There are 14 residues in the CDR3. With 6 bases removed from V and 0 bases from J, the gap between germline ends came to 9 bases. Germline CDR1 reads MNHEY; CDR2 reads SVGAGI. The CDR3 spells CASRRADSNQPQHL. For the CDR3, the DNA is TGTGCCAGCAGAAGAGCGGATAGCAATCAGCCCCAGCATCTT.

This clonotype was counted only a few times. A much larger clone lies a single base off, so this may be a read error. J is TRBJ2-4 and V is TRBV6-6; perhaps D is TRBD1 or TRBD2 (7 bases each). The CDR3 extends over 17 amino acids. Looked up from germline, CDR1 is MNHNY and CDR2 is SVGAGI (reference sequence). The V end was cut by 6 bases, the J end by 0 bases, with 18 bases between. For the CDR3, the DNA is TGTGCCAGCAGCCCATGGGGGGGGACAGAAGCCAAAAACATTCAGTACTTC. Protein sequence: CASSPWGGTEAKNIQYF.

For this clonotype: The conserved phenylalanine or tryptophan is not found at the CDR3 terminus, so this likely reflects a read error. CDR3 amino acids: CATSSRSTDAQYS. CDR3 nucleotide sequence: TGTGCCACAAGTTCACGGAGCACAGATGCGCAGTATTCT. The chain combines TRBV11-2 with TRBJ2-3, with D unclear. CDR3 length: 13 residues. Germline CDR1 reads SGHAT; CDR2 reads FQNNGV.

This clonotype appeared many times. The genes are TRBV10-3 and TRBJ2-1, with D hard to call. The CDR3 is made up of 15 amino acids. Looked up from germline, CDR1 is ENHRY and CDR2 is SYGVKD. V dropped 6 bases and J dropped 0 bases, with 12 bases sitting between them. The CDR3 sequence is CAISLEASSYNEQFF. In DNA form, the CDR3 reads TGTGCCATCAGCTTAGAAGCGAGCTCCTACAATGAGCAGTTCTTC.

This clonotype was counted between two and nine times. The rearrangement links TRBV10-2 to TRBJ1-4; D unresolved. The CDR3 is 13 residues long. V lost 8 bases, J lost 6 bases, and 13 bases lay in between. Germline values: CDR1 WSHSY, CDR2 SAAADI. The CDR3 here is CASRTDGDEKLFF. Here the CDR3 DNA reads TGCGCCAGCCGGACGGATGGAGATGAAAAACTGTTTTTT.

This clonotype has just a few counts. The V call is TRBV28, the J call TRBJ2-1; 9 bases line up with TRBD1. Looked up from germline, CDR1 is MDHEN and CDR2 is SYDVKM. Trimming at V came to 2 bases and at J to 9 bases, leaving 8 bases not matched to a gene. CDR3 length: 15 residues. In DNA form, the CDR3 reads TGTGCCAGCAGTTTACGAAGGACAGGGGTGGTTGAGCAGTTCTTC. Protein product: CASSLRRTGVVEQFF.

The V and J genes are TRBV30 and TRBJ2-2; no clear D gene. The germline gives CDR1 GTSNPN, CDR2 SVGIG (reference sequence). The CDR3 covers 13 residues. V lost 2 bases and J 5 bases, leaving 9 bases between the germline ends. CDR3 sequence (DNA): TGTGCCTGGAGTCCCTATAAGACCGGGGAGCTGTTTTTT. Its protein is CAWSPYKTGELFF.

Details on this clonotype: Given a much more abundant clone one base away, this may be a read error. The J gene is TRBJ2-1, the V gene TRBV5-6; 8 bases agree with TRBD2. The length of the CDR3 is 13 residues. Looked up from germline, CDR1 is SGHDT and CDR2 is YYEEEE. Germline trimming cut 4 bases from V and 12 bases from J; bases unmatched to any gene: 9. Here the CDR3 DNA reads TGTGCCAGCAGCCCGGGGGGGTTAGGCGGGCAGTTCTTC. Amino acid sequence: CASSPGGLGGQFF.